What follows are 10 T cell receptor beta chains derived from one specimen sequenced in a study of cytomegalovirus exposure and HLA in healthy donors. A multiplex PCR was run with 60 Vbeta primers and 13 Jbeta primers. Using immunoSEQ multiplex PCR, the repertoire was profiled, and TCRdb retains in-frame clones only, with some absent. The sample has about 180,000 clones, just over 75% seen once. Specimen: PBMCs. These receptors all stem from a woman aged 55-69 years in good health and CMV-seropositive.

The J gene is TRBJ2-7, the V gene TRBV30; D possibly corresponds to TRBD2 (5 bases). CDR3 size: 11 residues. Germline V gene lookup returns CDR1 GTSNPN and CDR2 SVGIG (reference sequence). Trimming removed 4 bases from V and 3 bases from J, with 7 bases in between. The CDR3, as DNA: TGTGCCTGGAAACGGGACTACGAGCAGTACTTC. The encoded protein is CAWKRDYEQYF.

The chain recombines TRBV5-1 with TRBJ1-6; maybe TRBD1 (5 bases). CDR1 SGHRS and CDR2 YFSETQ come from the germline V gene. The CDR3 has 16 residues. V was cut by 0 bases and J by 7 bases, with 14 bases left in between. CDR3 bases: TGCGCCAGCAGCTTGGCTCGGACACCAATAAATTCACCCCTCCACTTT. The encoded protein is CASSLARTPINSPLHF.

This clone showed up just a few times. The chain joins TRBV28 to TRBJ1-1, with D uncertain. The CDR3 runs 12 residues. V lost 7 bases and J 3 bases, leaving 9 bases between the germline ends. Germline CDR1 MDHEN, CDR2 SYDVKM. The CDR3 nucleotides are TGTGCCAGCAAGGAGTTAGACACTGAAGCTTTCTTT. It encodes CASKELDTEAFF.

The rearrangement joins TRBV15 to TRBJ2-5; D is perhaps TRBD1 (6 bases). V was clipped by 0 bases and J by 3 bases, with 11 bases between them. The CDR3 contains 15 residues. Germline loops: CDR1 LNHNV, CDR2 YYDKDF (reference sequence). The CDR3 sequence is CATSRDLRTEETQYF. The CDR3 DNA follows: TGTGCCACCAGCAGAGATTTGAGGACAGAAGAGACCCAGTACTTC.

This clone was seen a handful of times. The junction shows a germline mismatch at one end, possibly a read error. The rearrangement links TRBV5-1 to TRBJ2-4; maybe TRBD1 (6 bases). The length of the CDR3 is 16 residues. Germline CDR1 is SGHRS and CDR2 is YFSETQ. DNA for the CDR3: TGCGCCAGCAGCTTGGGGACAGCCAGCGGCAAAAACAGTCAGTACTTC. It codes for CASSLGTASGKNSQYF.

This clone was counted a single time. The chain combines TRBV21-1 with TRBJ1-2. TRBV21-1 is assigned pseudogene status. The CDR3 has 14 amino acids. In DNA, the CDR3 is TGTGCCAGCAGCAAAGCGGCGGGGAACTATGGCTACACCTTC. Translating it yields CASSKAAGNYGYTF.

The chain is built from TRBV7-6 and TRBJ2-1; TRBD2 might be the D (7 bases). CDR3 length: 14 residues. Trimming shortened V by 1 base and J by 8 bases, and 12 bases separated the two germline ends. The germline V gene encodes CDR1 SGHVS and CDR2 FNYEAQ. CDR3 amino acids: CASSLGKGGDEQFF. The CDR3 region has the DNA TGTGCCAGCAGCTTAGGAAAAGGGGGGGATGAGCAGTTCTTC.

The chain is built from TRBV14 and TRBJ1-2; 12 nucleotides match TRBD1. Trimming took 4 bases from V and 5 from J; bases not matched to a gene: 8. The CDR3 spans 16 residues. Germline V lookup: CDR1 SGHDN, CDR2 FVKESK. In nucleotides, the CDR3 is TGTGCCAGCAGCCCCCCTGGGACAGGGGGCTCGTATGGCTACACCTTC. Translating gives CASSPPGTGGSYGYTF.

This clone occurred a few times. The rearrangement joins TRBV27 to TRBJ2-7; TRBD1 is a possible D gene (6 bases). CDR1 is MNHEY, CDR2 SMNVEV, per germline (reference sequence). The CDR3 is 18 residues long. Trimming stripped 4 bases from V and 1 base from J, with 23 bases between. For the CDR3, the DNA is TGTGCCAGCAGTTCGCGACAGGTAGATAGAAGGAGATCCTACGAGCAGTACTTC. Translated, it gives CASSSRQVDRRRSYEQYF.

The chain has TRBV10-1 and TRBJ1-2; 8 bases are a match to TRBD1. V lost 5 bases to trimming and J lost 5 bases; unmatched junction nucleotides: 7. Per the germline V gene, CDR1 is WNHNN and CDR2 is SYGVQD (reference sequence). This CDR3 is 14 amino acids long. CDR3 nucleotides: TGCGCCAGCAGTTCATTGGACAGGGAATATGGCTACACCTTC. This sequence encodes CASSSLDREYGYTF.